This T cell receptor (beta chain) was recorded in a study of graft-versus-host responses after intestinal transplantation. For the study at large: Transplantation in recipients was multivisceral, liver-intestinal, or isolated intestinal. For around 3 years after anti-thymocyte globulin induction, all recipients took tacrolimus and steroids. Study outcomes and limitations: Allografts of patients with graft-donor T cell macrochimerism showed high graft-versus-host to host-versus-graft clone ratios. Circulating GvH clones peaking coincided with falling HvG clones soon after transplant.

Some clones are missing from TCRdb's copy, which holds only in-frame ones; the method was immunoSEQ multiplex PCR. The data show 88,000 or so clones, approximately 87% seen once. With regard to this clone: Its antigen is currently unknown.

V lost 4 bases and J lost 4; bases outside the gene matches: 12. The CDR3 runs to 17 residues. Looked up from germline, CDR1 is SGHRS and CDR2 is YFSETQ. This TCR came from a human donor who received an intestinal transplant. The sequences come from unstimulated CD4+ T cells sorted from spleen or lymph node cells, collected before intestinal transplant. The rearrangement links TRBV5-1 to TRBJ1-3; 9 nucleotides agree with TRBD1. In nucleotides, the CDR3 is TGCGCCAGCAGCCCCCCTTTGACAGGGGGAAAGGGAAACACCATATATTTT. This encodes CASSPPLTGGKGNTIYF.